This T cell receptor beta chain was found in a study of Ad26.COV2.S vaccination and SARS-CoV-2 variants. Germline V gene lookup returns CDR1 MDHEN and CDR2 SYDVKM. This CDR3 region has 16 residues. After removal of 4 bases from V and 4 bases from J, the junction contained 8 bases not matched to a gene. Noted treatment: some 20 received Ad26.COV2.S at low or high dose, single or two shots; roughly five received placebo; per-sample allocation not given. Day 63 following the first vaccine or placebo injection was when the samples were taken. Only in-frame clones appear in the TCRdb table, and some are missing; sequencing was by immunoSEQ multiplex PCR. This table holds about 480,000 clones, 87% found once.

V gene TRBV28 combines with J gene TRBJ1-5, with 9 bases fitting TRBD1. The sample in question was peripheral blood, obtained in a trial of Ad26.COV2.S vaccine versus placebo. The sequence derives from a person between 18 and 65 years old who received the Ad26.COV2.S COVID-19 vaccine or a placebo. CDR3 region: CASSSTDRGRNQPQHF. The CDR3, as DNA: TGTGCCAGCAGTTCGACAGACAGGGGGAGGAATCAGCCCCAGCATTTT.